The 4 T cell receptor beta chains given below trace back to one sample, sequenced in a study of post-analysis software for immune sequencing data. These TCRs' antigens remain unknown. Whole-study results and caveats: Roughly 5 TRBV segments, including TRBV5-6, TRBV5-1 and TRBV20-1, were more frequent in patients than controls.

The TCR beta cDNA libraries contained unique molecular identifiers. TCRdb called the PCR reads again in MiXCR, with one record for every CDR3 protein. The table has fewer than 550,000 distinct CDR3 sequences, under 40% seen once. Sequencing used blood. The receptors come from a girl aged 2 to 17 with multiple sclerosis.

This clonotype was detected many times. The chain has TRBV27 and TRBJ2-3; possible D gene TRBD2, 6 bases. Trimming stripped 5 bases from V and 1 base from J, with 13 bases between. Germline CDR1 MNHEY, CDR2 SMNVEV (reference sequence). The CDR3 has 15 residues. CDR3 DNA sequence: TGTGCCAGCAGTGTACTAGCAGCCGGCACAGATACGCAGTATTTT. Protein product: CASSVLAAGTDTQYF.

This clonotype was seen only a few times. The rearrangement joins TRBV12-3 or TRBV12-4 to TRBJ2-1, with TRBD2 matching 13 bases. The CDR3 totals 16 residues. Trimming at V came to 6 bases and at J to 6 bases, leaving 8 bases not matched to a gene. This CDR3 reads CASSRTLAGGLNEQFF. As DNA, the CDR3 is TGTGCCAGCAGCCGGACACTAGCGGGGGGGCTCAATGAGCAGTTCTTC.

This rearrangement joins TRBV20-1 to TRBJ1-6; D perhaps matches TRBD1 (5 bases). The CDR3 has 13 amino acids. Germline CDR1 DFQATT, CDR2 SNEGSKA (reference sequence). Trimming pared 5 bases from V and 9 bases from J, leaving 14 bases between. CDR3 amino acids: CSALIRDPSPLHF. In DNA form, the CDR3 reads TGCAGTGCTCTAATTAGGGACCCTTCACCCCTCCACTTT.

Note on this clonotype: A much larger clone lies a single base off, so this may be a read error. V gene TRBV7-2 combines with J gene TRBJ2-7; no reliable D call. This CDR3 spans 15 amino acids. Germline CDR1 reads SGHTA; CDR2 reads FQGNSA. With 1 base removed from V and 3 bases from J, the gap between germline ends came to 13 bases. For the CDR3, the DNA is TGTGCCAGCAGCTTAGGTCCAGGATCGGTCTACGAGCAGTACTTC. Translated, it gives CASSLGPGSVYEQYF.